Below, 18 T cell receptor beta chains from the same sample are listed, as sequenced in a study of early T cells in non-severe SARS-CoV-2 infection. TCRdb fed the 5' RACE reads into MiXCR, producing one record per CDR3 protein. Among 40,000 to 55,000 distinct CDR3 sequences listed, approximately 12% were seen once. Sequencing used whole blood. These TCRs come from an adult who was a healthcare worker with PCR-confirmed SARS-CoV-2 infection or an uninfected control (not recorded which).

This clonotype has a count of ten or more. The chain has TRBV20-1 and TRBJ2-7, with 7 bases fitting TRBD2. The CDR3 has 15 amino acids. Germline lookup yields CDR1 DFQATT and CDR2 SNEGSKA (reference sequence). V shed 7 bases and J 0 bases; nucleotides not matched to a gene: 12. The CDR3 reads CSGQFMTSFSYEQYF. In DNA, the CDR3 is TGCAGTGGCCAGTTTATGACTAGCTTCTCCTACGAGCAGTACTTC.

This clonotype has ten or more counts. This sequence joins TRBV4-1 and TRBJ1-5; D gene unclear. V was cut by 0 bases and J by 6 bases, with 6 bases left in between. The CDR3 totals 13 residues. Per the germline V gene, CDR1 is MGHRA and CDR2 is YSYEKL. The CDR3 DNA sequence: TGCGCCAGCAGCCAAGATATGTTTCAGCCCCAGCATTTT. This translates into CASSQDMFQPQHF.

The rearrangement joins TRBV20-1 to TRBJ2-5, with D possibly TRBD2 on 6 matching bases. Germline assignment: CDR1 DFQATT and CDR2 SNEGSKA (reference sequence). The CDR3 consists of 15 residues. The V end lost 0 bases, the J end lost 1 base, and 12 bases lay between the germline ends. CDR3 loop: CSARDGQGLQETQYF. In DNA form, the CDR3 reads TGCAGTGCTAGAGATGGCCAGGGACTCCAAGAGACCCAGTACTTC.

There are many counts of this clonotype. The rearrangement joins TRBV20-1 to TRBJ1-2; TRBD1 matches 7 bases. Trimming removed 6 bases from V and 4 bases from J; junction bases left unmatched: 11. This CDR3 has 14 residues. The germline V gene encodes CDR1 DFQATT and CDR2 SNEGSKA (reference sequence). This CDR3 reads CSASTGMNIYGYTF. The CDR3 DNA reads TGCAGTGCCTCGACAGGGATGAATATCTATGGCTACACCTTC.

There are many counts of this clonotype. This chain joins TRBV6-5 and TRBJ1-2; a possible D gene is TRBD1 (5 bases). The CDR3 spans 15 residues. CDR1 is MNHEY and CDR2 is SVGAGI in the germline V gene. Trimming took off 2 bases at V and 8 bases at J, with 18 bases between the two ends. The CDR3 nucleotides are TGTGCCAGCAGTTACGCTGAGGGGCTTACTAGAGGCTACACCTTC. Translating gives CASSYAEGLTRGYTF.

The table lists this clonotype with a few counts. The chain is built from TRBV11-2 and TRBJ2-1, with 7 bases identical to TRBD2. Germline V gene sequence: CDR1 SGHAT, CDR2 FQNNGV. V dropped 2 bases and J dropped 6; count of bases not matched to a gene: 19. This CDR3 is 19 amino acids long. CDR3 nucleotide sequence: TGTGCCAGCAGCTTACAAGGACTAGGAGCACAAGGATACATCAATGAGCAGTTCTTC. Amino acids: CASSLQGLGAQGYINEQFF.

This chain connects TRBV6-1 to TRBJ2-5, with 7 bases fitting TRBD2. There are 16 residues in the CDR3. With V trimmed by 1 base and J by 2 bases, 7 bases remained unmatched. Germline V gives CDR1 MNHNS, CDR2 SASEGT. CDR3 DNA: TGTGCCAGCAGTGAAGAGTATGGGACTATTCAAGAGACCCAGTACTTC. Translated: CASSEEYGTIQETQYF.

The chain recombines TRBV12-5 with TRBJ1-2; no definite D call. This CDR3 contains 14 residues. Trimming removed 2 bases from V and 7 bases from J, with 14 bases in between. Germline lookup yields CDR1 LGHNT and CDR2 FRNRAP. The CDR3 is CASGLTPGWSGYTF. As DNA, the CDR3 is TGTGCTAGTGGTTTGACCCCGGGGTGGTCTGGCTACACCTTC.

This clonotype was picked up many times. This chain connects TRBV7-9 to TRBJ2-7, with a weak D call TRBD1 (5 bases). The CDR3 contains 11 residues. V was clipped by 5 bases and J by 3 bases, with 5 bases between them. Germline assignment: CDR1 SEHNR and CDR2 FQNEAQ (reference sequence). CDR3 DNA: TGTGCCAGCAGCGGACACTACGAGCAGTACTTC. It translates to CASSGHYEQYF. Filled out from reference TRBV7-9 and TRBJ2-7, the complete variable domain reads DTGVSQNPRHKITKRGQNVTFRCDPISEHNRLYWYRQTLGQGPEFLTYFQNEAQLEKSRLLSDRFSAERPKGSFSTLEIQRTEQGDSAMYLCASSGHYEQYFGPGTRLTVT.

This clonotype was seen repeatedly, ten times or more. This sequence joins TRBV28 and TRBJ1-2; D might be TRBD1 (5 bases). Deletions cut 4 bases from V and 4 bases from J, with 16 bases between. The V gene's germline CDR1 is MDHEN and CDR2 SYDVKM. The CDR3 extends over 15 amino acids. The CDR3 DNA sequence: TGTGCCAGCAGTTCAGGAGTACCAGGGAGCTATGGCTACACCTTC. This codes for CASSSGVPGSYGYTF.

There are many counts of this clonotype. The V and J genes are TRBV11-2 and TRBJ2-3; 10 bases line up with TRBD2. The V segment lost 1 base and the J segment 4 bases; nucleotides outside the gene matches: 2. The CDR3 contains 15 residues. Germline CDR1 and CDR2: SGHAT and FQNNGV. CDR3 nucleotide sequence: TGTGCCAGCAGCTTAGGAGCGGGGGGGCCAGATACGCAGTATTTT. It is translated as CASSLGAGGPDTQYF.

This clonotype has only one observation. The J gene is TRBJ1-4, the V gene TRBV6-5, with a weak D call TRBD1 (6 bases). The CDR3 totals 16 residues. CDR1 and CDR2 (germline): MNHEY, SVGAGI. The V end was cut by 0 bases, the J end by 6 bases, with 14 bases between. CDR3 coding DNA: TGTGCCAGCAGTTACTCGTTTCGGGGGGGCGATGAAAAACTGTTTTTT. Its translation is CASSYSFRGGDEKLFF.

Only a few counts were recorded for this clonotype. This CDR3 is CASSLTGSMNTEAFF. CDR3 in DNA: TGTGCCAGCAGCCTCACGGGATCGATGAACACTGAAGCTTTCTTT. This chain uses TRBV7-3 with TRBJ1-1; D remains unclear. Deletions cut 5 bases from V and 0 bases from J, with 13 bases between. Germline CDR1 is SGHTA and CDR2 is FQGTGA. The CDR3 has 15 amino acids.

The V gene is TRBV19, the J gene TRBJ1-1, with TRBD1 matching 9 bases. Germline lookup yields CDR1 LNHDA and CDR2 SQIVND (reference sequence). After removal of 1 base from V and 0 bases from J, the junction contained 3 bases not matched to a gene. The length of the CDR3 is 16 residues. The CDR3 protein is CASSIGTGGVNTEAFF. The CDR3 DNA is TGTGCCAGTAGTATAGGAACAGGGGGCGTGAACACTGAAGCTTTCTTT.

This clonotype was counted only a few times. J is TRBJ2-3 and V is TRBV28; 8 bases line up with TRBD2. This CDR3 comprises 15 residues. Germline V gene sequence: CDR1 MDHEN, CDR2 SYDVKM. Trimming cost V 8 bases and J 2 bases; bases outside gene matches: 9. The CDR3, as DNA: TGTGCCAGCCACGAACGCGGGAGGTCCACAGATACGCAGTATTTT. It translates to CASHERGRSTDTQYF.

At least ten counts were recorded for this clonotype. The chain uses TRBV7-2 and TRBJ2-2; D remains ambiguous. The CDR3 extends over 14 amino acids. V dropped 6 bases and J dropped 6 bases, with 14 bases sitting between them. The germline gives CDR1 SGHTA, CDR2 FQGNSA. CDR3 DNA sequence: TGTGCCAGCAGAATTGGATGGTATCCCGGGGAGCTGTTTTTT. Its translation is CASRIGWYPGELFF.

This clonotype was recorded at least ten times. The V gene is TRBV6-2 or TRBV6-3, the J gene TRBJ2-1; 11 nucleotides align to TRBD2. J gave up 9 bases and V 6 bases, and 13 bases lay outside the gene matches. Per the germline V gene, CDR1 is MNHEY and CDR2 is SVGEGT. This CDR3 contains 16 residues. Here the CDR3 DNA reads TGTGCCAGCAGCCACCGGAGGGCTAGCGGGAGGAGTGAGCAGTTCTTC. Translating it yields CASSHRRASGRSEQFF.

This clonotype was seen ten or more times. The chain combines TRBV20-1 with TRBJ2-7, with D unclear. Looked up from germline, CDR1 is DFQATT and CDR2 is SNEGSKA (reference sequence). The CDR3 consists of 13 residues. Between the trimmed V and J ends, which lost 0 bases and 3 bases, there was a span of 9 bases. This CDR3 reads CSARDLQRYEQYF. The CDR3 region has the DNA TGCAGTGCTAGAGATCTACAGCGCTACGAGCAGTACTTC.